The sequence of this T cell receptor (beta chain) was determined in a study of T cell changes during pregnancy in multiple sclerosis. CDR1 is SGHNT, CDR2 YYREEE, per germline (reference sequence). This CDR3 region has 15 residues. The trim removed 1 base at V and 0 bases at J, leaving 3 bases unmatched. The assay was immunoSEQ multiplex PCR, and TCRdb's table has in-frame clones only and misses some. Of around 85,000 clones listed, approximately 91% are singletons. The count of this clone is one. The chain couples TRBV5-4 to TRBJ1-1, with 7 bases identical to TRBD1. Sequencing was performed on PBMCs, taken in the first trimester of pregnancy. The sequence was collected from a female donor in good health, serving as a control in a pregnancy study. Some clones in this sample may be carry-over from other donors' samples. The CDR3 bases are TGTGCCAGCAGCTTGCCCGGACAGGTGAACACTGAAGCTTTCTTT. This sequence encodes CASSLPGQVNTEAFF.